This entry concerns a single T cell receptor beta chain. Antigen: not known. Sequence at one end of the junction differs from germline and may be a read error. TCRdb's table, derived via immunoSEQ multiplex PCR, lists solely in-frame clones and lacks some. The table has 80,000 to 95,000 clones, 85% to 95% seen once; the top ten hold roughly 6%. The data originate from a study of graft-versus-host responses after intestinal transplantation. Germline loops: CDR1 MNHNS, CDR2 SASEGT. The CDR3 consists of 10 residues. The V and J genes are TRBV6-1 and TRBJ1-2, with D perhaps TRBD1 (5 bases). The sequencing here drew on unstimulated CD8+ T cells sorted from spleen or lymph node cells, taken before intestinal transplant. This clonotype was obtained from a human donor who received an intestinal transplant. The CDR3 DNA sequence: TGTGCCAGCAGGGAAGCGGGGCTAAATTTC. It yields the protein CASREAGLNF.